These 17 T cell receptor beta chains originate from one sample sequenced in a study of T cell responses to AZD1222 COVID-19 vaccine. This table comes from immunoSEQ multiplex PCR, and its TCRdb copy is limited to in-frame clones, with some not included. The sample contains some 96,000 clones, around nine tenths of which appear only once. Here the sequenced sample was peripheral blood, taken on day 0 of AZD1222 vaccination. These receptors all stem from an adult in good health.

The chain employs TRBV7-9 and TRBJ1-1; D perhaps matches TRBD1 (6 bases). Trimming took 9 bases from V and 4 from J, leaving 18 bases between them. CDR1 is SEHNR, CDR2 FQNEAQ, per germline (reference sequence). The CDR3 is made up of 14 amino acids. The CDR3 DNA reads TGTGCCAGTTACACAGGGACGACGGGCACTGAAGCTTTCTTT. Translated: CASYTGTTGTEAFF.

V usage is TRBV5-1 and J usage is TRBJ1-1, with D uncertain. The germline gives CDR1 SGHRS, CDR2 YFSETQ. V was trimmed by 0 bases and J by 2 bases, leaving 5 bases between them. This CDR3 contains 13 residues. CDR3 sequence reads: CASSLGYNTEAFF. The CDR3 bases are TGCGCCAGCAGCTTGGGATACAACACTGAAGCTTTCTTT.

V and J are TRBV12-3 or TRBV12-4 and TRBJ1-2, with TRBD1 matching over 8 bases. V was clipped by 7 bases and J by 3 bases; unmatched bases: 4. The CDR3 has 13 amino acids. As DNA, the CDR3 is TGTGCCAGCAATGCAGGGGGCCACTATGGCTACACCTTC. Protein product: CASNAGGHYGYTF.

The rearrangement links TRBV7-9 to TRBJ1-2, with D possibly matching TRBD1 (6 bases). Germline assignment: CDR1 SEHNR and CDR2 FQNEAQ (reference sequence). CDR3 size: 14 residues. V lost 2 bases and J lost 4, with 11 bases in between. CDR3: CASSLPDRTYGYTF. The CDR3 DNA follows: TGTGCCAGCAGCTTACCCGACAGGACCTATGGCTACACCTTC.

The gene calls are TRBV6-5 and TRBJ1-1; unclear D gene. CDR1 is MNHEY, CDR2 SVGAGI, per germline. The V end was cut by 7 bases, the J end by 7 bases, with 10 bases between. The CDR3 is 11 residues long. The CDR3, as DNA: TGTGCCAGCACGACACAATATGAAGCTTTCTTT. This codes for CASTTQYEAFF.

V and J are TRBV7-9 and TRBJ2-3; 9 bases map to TRBD2. The CDR3 consists of 16 residues. Trimming took 5 bases from V and 4 from J; bases not matched to a gene: 10. In germline, CDR1 is SEHNR, CDR2 FQNEAQ (reference sequence). CDR3 amino acids: CASSTPVAGVPDTQYF. The CDR3 DNA sequence: TGTGCCAGCAGCACCCCCGTAGCGGGAGTCCCAGATACGCAGTATTTT.

V and J are TRBV11-3 and TRBJ2-7; D not resolved. There are 13 residues in the CDR3. With 1 base removed from V and 2 bases from J, the gap between germline ends came to 6 bases. The germline V gene encodes CDR1 SGHNT and CDR2 YENEEA. The CDR3 nucleotides are TGTGCCAGCAGCTTAGCCGAGGCCTACGAGCAGTACTTC. Its protein product is CASSLAEAYEQYF. Based on the CDR3 plus reference TRBV11-3 and TRBJ2-7, the full variable domain is EAGVVQSPRYKIIEKKQPVAFWCNPISGHNTLYWYLQNLGQGPELLIRYENEEAVDDSQLPKDRFSAERLKGVDSTLKIQPAELGDSAVYLCASSLAEAYEQYFGPGTRLTVT.

This chain joins TRBV19 and TRBJ1-5; 7 bases are a match to TRBD1. Germline loops: CDR1 LNHDA, CDR2 SQIVND (reference sequence). The CDR3 contains 13 residues. The trim removed 4 bases at V and 6 bases at J, leaving 3 bases unmatched. The CDR3 protein is CASSRDRVQPQHF. CDR3 in DNA: TGTGCCAGTAGTAGAGACAGGGTTCAGCCCCAGCATTTT. The full variable domain, its missing parts supplied by reference TRBV19 and TRBJ1-5, is DGGITQSPKYLFRKEGQNVTLSCEQNLNHDAMYWYRQDPGQGLRLIYYSQIVNDFQKGDIAEGYSVSREKKESFPLTVTSAQKNPTAFYLCASSRDRVQPQHFGDGTRLSIL.

V gene TRBV6-5 combines with J gene TRBJ1-1, with D hard to call. The CDR3 extends over 13 amino acids. In germline, CDR1 is MNHEY, CDR2 SVGAGI. The V and J ends lost 6 bases and 6 bases respectively, with 14 bases between them. For the CDR3, the DNA is TGTGCCAGCAGACGACGTTTTTCATCTGAAGCTTTCTTT. Its translation: CASRRRFSSEAFF.

The chain uses TRBV6-5 and TRBJ1-4; D possibly corresponds to TRBD1 (5 bases). This CDR3 is built from 11 residues. Per the germline V gene, CDR1 is MNHEY and CDR2 is SVGAGI. The V gene lost 4 bases and the J gene lost 13 bases, with 10 bases spanning the gap. The DNA for the CDR3 is TGTGCCAGCAGTTGGACGGGGGGACTGTTTTTT. It translates to CASSWTGGLFF.

This rearrangement joins TRBV6-1 to TRBJ2-7; D is unclear. Per germline, CDR1 MNHNS and CDR2 SASEGT. V gave up 3 bases and J gave up 2 bases, with 11 bases separating them. This CDR3 has 14 residues. The CDR3 DNA sequence: TGTGCCAGCAGTGACATCCGGTTTCCCTACGAGCAGTACTTC. It translates to CASSDIRFPYEQYF.

This clone appeared once. CDR3 sequence (DNA): TGCGCCAGCAGCCAGGATAGCGGGAGCACCGGGGAGCTGTTTTTT. Amino acids: CASSQDSGSTGELFF. The chain has TRBV4-1 and TRBJ2-2; 9 positions agree with TRBD2. The germline gives CDR1 MGHRA, CDR2 YSYEKL. The J segment lost 4 bases and the V segment lost 3 bases, leaving 3 bases of the junction unmatched. The length of the CDR3 is 15 residues.

The genes are TRBV5-1 and TRBJ1-1; weak D call: TRBD1 (6 bases). Per germline, CDR1 SGHRS and CDR2 YFSETQ. The CDR3 consists of 14 residues. V was clipped by 4 bases and J by 4 bases, with 14 bases between them. CDR3 loop: CASSTGTTGTEAFF. In DNA, the CDR3 is TGCGCCAGCAGCACCGGGACAACGGGCACTGAAGCTTTCTTT.

The chain joins TRBV4-2 to TRBJ2-1; 8 bases align to TRBD2. The germline V gene encodes CDR1 LGHNA and CDR2 YNFKEQ. This CDR3 contains 16 residues. V shed 0 bases, J shed 7 bases, and the junction held 8 bases outside the gene matches. The CDR3 bases are TGTGCCAGCAGCCAAGAAGGGACTAGGGAGGTGAATGAGCAGTTCTTC. Protein product: CASSQEGTREVNEQFF.

The gene calls are TRBV11-2 and TRBJ1-2; a weak D match, TRBD1 (5 bases). Germline CDR1 and CDR2: SGHAT and FQNNGV. V lost 1 base to trimming and J lost 4 bases, with 13 bases between them. This CDR3 region has 15 residues. Written as DNA, the CDR3 is TGTGCCAGCAGCTTAGTAGGGGACTCACTCTATGGCTACACCTTC. Translated, it gives CASSLVGDSLYGYTF.

The CDR3 DNA follows: TGTGCCAAAAATACCGGGACTAGCGGTTTAAATGAGCAGTTCTTC. Translating it yields CAKNTGTSGLNEQFF. The chain carries TRBV25-1 and TRBJ2-1; 11 nucleotides match TRBD2. J gave up 7 bases and V 10 bases, and 12 bases lay outside the gene matches. Germline values: CDR1 MGHDK, CDR2 SYGVNS. CDR3 length: 15 residues.

The chain has TRBV14 and TRBJ2-1, with a possible D match to TRBD2 (5 bases). V was trimmed by 4 bases and J by 8 bases, leaving 6 bases between them. This CDR3 has 11 residues. Germline V gives CDR1 SGHDN, CDR2 FVKESK. The CDR3 coding sequence is TGTGCCAGCAGCCCGGGGTATGAGCAGTTCTTC. It is translated as CASSPGYEQFF.